This is a list of T cell receptor beta chains from one sample in a study of OX40 agonist ivuxolimab in advanced cancers. Only in-frame clones appear in the TCRdb table, and some are missing; sequencing was by immunoSEQ multiplex PCR. The data contain fewer than 25,000 clones, 75% to 80% of them seen just once; the ten biggest clones take up 16%. The sample in question was CD4+ or CD8+ T cells sorted from blood, obtained in a trial of the OX40 agonist ivuxolimab. Receptors originate from an adult with an advanced solid tumor such as melanoma, head and neck, liver or kidney cancer. Both conserved end residues are part of each CDR3. Size values are once, few and many counts, or a class for expanded clones, and some rows have none.

clone_size	v_call	j_call	cdr3_aa
NA	TRBV28	TRBJ2-4	CASSSATTGGKGVKNIQYF
NA	TRBV5-4	TRBJ1-2	CASSLEGFGYTF
NA	TRBV29-1	TRBJ1-1	CSVDFSTGAFF
NA	TRBV13	TRBJ1-2	CASRSGQGWYGYTF
NA	TRBV6-4	TRBJ2-7	CASSESSRHEQYF
NA	TRBV11-2	TRBJ2-1	CASSLAGGPYEQFF
once	TRBV2	TRBJ2-2	CASSSDRGSTGELFF
NA	TRBV28	TRBJ1-2	CASSFDRGGYGYTF
NA	TRBV5-1	TRBJ2-7	CASSLELDGEQYF
NA	TRBV9	TRBJ1-2	CASSVHRGQGGYTF
once	TRBV5-6	TRBJ1-1	CASSLIRGDTEAFF
NA	TRBV6-5	TRBJ2-3	CASRGPIGTDTQYF
NA	TRBV30	TRBJ1-5	CAWSPKGRVHRPQHF
once	TRBV6-1	TRBJ2-3	CASSLDRWDTQYF
once	TRBV9	TRBJ1-3	CASSLQTGQVAGNTIYF
NA	TRBV9	TRBJ2-7	CASSKDPGGEQYF
NA	TRBV4-1	TRBJ1-6	CASSQDEGRTVSPLHF
NA	TRBV5-1	TRBJ2-3	CASSLDPAGSVSTDTQYF
medium-sized	TRBV6-5	TRBJ2-2	CAIRPGTETGELFF
NA	TRBV19	TRBJ2-1	CASSMPPMSSYNEQFF
NA	TRBV20-1	TRBJ2-7	CSAKKSYEQYF
NA	TRBV6-5	TRBJ2-7	CASSYSAWRRGNEQYF
NA	TRBV19	TRBJ2-7	CATQKDPSSYEQYF